These 27 T cell receptor beta chains were all obtained from the same sample, sequenced in a study of T cell clonality in common variable immunodeficiency. The protocol was immunoSEQ multiplex PCR, while the TCRdb copy is restricted to in-frame clones and leaves out a portion. Listed for the sample are around 81,000 clones, none seen a single time. The material sequenced was peripheral blood mononuclear cells. The receptors here all came from a person between 18 and 75 years old in good health.

This clone has a count of ten or more. The DNA ends 3 residues before the CDR3 does, and the rest of the CDR3 is filled in from the germline J gene. The J gene is TRBJ2-7, the V gene TRBV20-1; 7 bases agree with TRBD2. Germline trimming cut 5 bases from V and 1 base from J; bases unmatched to any gene: 2. Germline loops: CDR1 DFQATT, CDR2 SNEGSKA (reference sequence). The CDR3 contains 12 residues. CDR3 amino acids: CSAGEGSYEQYF. The covered CDR3 bases are TGCAGTGCTGGGGAGGGGTCCTACGAG.

This clone was recorded many times. Read coverage stops 3 residues before the CDR3 terminus; the germline J gene supplies the remainder. This chain uses TRBV7-2 with TRBJ2-2, with TRBD1 identical over 7 bases. Germline V gives CDR1 SGHTA, CDR2 FQGNSA. The CDR3 runs 17 residues. The ends lost 0 bases at V and 5 bases at J; junction bases unmatched: 9. The CDR3 sequence: CASSLAPQGVATGELFF. The DNA read from the CDR3 is TGTGCCAGCAGCTTAGCTCCTCAGGGGGTCGCAACCGGGGAG.

There are many counts of this clone. Read data end 3 residues before the CDR3 end; the end is taken from the germline J gene. The J gene is TRBJ2-2, the V gene TRBV7-2; 9 bases are shared with TRBD1. CDR1 is SGHTA, CDR2 FQGNSA, per germline. The trim removed 3 bases at V and 4 bases at J, leaving 3 bases unmatched. The CDR3 contains 15 residues. Incomplete CDR3 DNA: TGTGCCAGCAGCTTCCCGGGACAGGGCACCGGGGAG. It encodes CASSFPGQGTGE. The entire CDR3 protein reads CASSFPGQGTGELFF.

This clone appeared many times. CDR3 in amino acids: CASSSVAGYNEQFF. The covered CDR3 bases are TGTGCCAGCAGTTCAGTTGCCGGGTACAATGAG. The rearrangement joins TRBV27 to TRBJ2-1; D uncertain. The CDR3 end is not reached by the read, which stops 3 residues before it; the germline J gene fills it in. V was shortened by 4 bases and J by 4 bases, with 11 bases between the two germline ends. Germline V lookup: CDR1 MNHEY, CDR2 SMNVEV (reference sequence). The CDR3 totals 14 residues.

This clone came up many times. The CDR3 is cut off 3 residues early in the read; its end comes from the germline J gene. This rearrangement joins TRBV5-1 to TRBJ2-1, with 10 bases that match TRBD2. With V trimmed by 2 bases and J by 3 bases, 2 bases remained unmatched. There are 15 residues in the CDR3. Germline CDR1 reads SGHRS; CDR2 reads YFSETQ. The chain's CDR3 is CASSLAGGNYNEQFF. The covered CDR3 bases are TGCGCCAGCAGCTTAGCGGGAGGGAACTACAATGAG. The whole variable domain, remainder taken from reference TRBV5-1 and TRBJ2-1, is KAGVTQTPRYLIKTRGQQVTLSCSPISGHRSVSWYQQTPGQGLQFLFEYFSETQRNKGNFPGRFSGRQFSNSRSEMNVSTLELGDSALYLCASSLAGGNYNEQFFGPGTRLTVL.

This clone was counted at least ten times. The sequenced fragment ends 3 residues before the CDR3 boundary, so the rest is inferred from the germline J gene. V usage is TRBV5-8 and J usage is TRBJ1-1; 11 nucleotides agree with TRBD1. The CDR3 covers 14 residues. V gave up 4 bases and J gave up 7 bases; unmatched junction bases: 6. From germline, CDR1 is SGHTS and CDR2 YDEGEE. CDR3 bases read: TGTGCCAGCAGCCCTGGACAGGGGGCTGATGAA. Translated: CASSPGQGADE. The entire CDR3 reads CASSPGQGADEAFF.

In this sample, this clone turned up many times. The CDR3 end is not reached by the read, which stops 3 residues before it; the germline J gene fills it in. The rearrangement joins TRBV7-2 to TRBJ2-2; D call uncertain. The CDR3 loop spans 12 amino acids. CDR1 is SGHTA, CDR2 FQGNSA, per germline. The ends were cut back, 2 bases at V and 6 bases at J, with 4 bases in the middle. Here the CDR3 reads CASSLISGELFF. CDR3 DNA, as far as it was read: TGTGCCAGCAGCTTAATATCCGGGGAG.

There are many counts of this clone. The read stops 3 residues short of the end of the CDR3; the missing end is completed from the germline J gene. The chain joins TRBV30 to TRBJ2-3; 9 nucleotides line up with TRBD2. Unmatched junction bases numbered 7, after V lost 3 bases and J lost 3 bases. Germline CDR1 GTSNPN, CDR2 SVGIG (reference sequence). This CDR3 has 15 amino acids. The CDR3 protein is CAWSAIAGATDTQYF. The covered CDR3 bases are TGTGCCTGGAGCGCAATAGCGGGAGCGACAGATACG.

This clone was counted ten times or more. The CDR3 end falls 3 residues outside the read, so it is completed with the germline J gene. The rearrangement links TRBV18 to TRBJ2-5; D not certain. The CDR3 has 15 residues. From germline, CDR1 is KGHSH and CDR2 LQKENI. V was trimmed by 0 bases and J by 5 bases, leaving 13 bases between them. The CDR3 protein is CASSPPLVSLETQYF. The sequenced part of the CDR3 DNA is TGTGCCAGCTCACCACCTTTAGTTTCACTGGAGACC.

In its sample, this clone was seen many times. The sequence runs out 3 residues before the end of the CDR3; the remainder is reconstructed from the germline J gene. The chain uses TRBV7-3 and TRBJ2-7; D remains ambiguous. Germline values: CDR1 SGHTA, CDR2 FQGTGA. CDR3 length: 13 amino acids. Trimming left V 5 bases short and J 3 bases short, with 11 bases between. The sequenced part of the CDR3 DNA is TGTGCCAGCAGCCCTCCAGGCCACTACGAG. Protein product: CASSPPGHYE. The entire CDR3 protein is CASSPPGHYEQYF.

This clone showed up many times. The CDR3 end is not reached by the read, which stops 3 residues before it; the germline J gene fills it in. J is TRBJ1-1 and V is TRBV20-1; 7 bases map to TRBD1. Germline CDR1 and CDR2: DFQATT and SNEGSKA (reference sequence). This CDR3 is 12 amino acids long. The V segment lost 5 bases and the J segment 1 base; nucleotides outside the gene matches: 1. Here the CDR3 reads CSADRENTEAFF. CDR3 bases read: TGCAGTGCTGACAGGGAGAACACTGAA.

As for this clone: Sequencing ends 3 residues short of the CDR3 end; the germline J gene provides the rest. V is TRBV7-9 and J is TRBJ1-2; the match to TRBD1 covers 9 bases. J gave up 5 bases and V 0 bases, and 4 bases lay outside the gene matches. The germline V gene has CDR1 SEHNR and CDR2 FQNEAQ (reference sequence). The length of the CDR3 is 15 residues. CDR3 protein: CASSLAHGTGYGYTF. The part of the CDR3 DNA that was read is TGTGCCAGCAGCTTAGCGCATGGGACAGGGTATGGC.

The table lists this clone with many counts. The CDR3 is cut off 3 residues early in the read; its end comes from the germline J gene. The chain combines TRBV7-2 with TRBJ1-5; D call uncertain. Trimming cost V 0 bases and J 5 bases, with 8 bases left between them. Germline V gives CDR1 SGHTA, CDR2 FQGNSA. This CDR3 is 14 amino acids long. The CDR3: CASSLALRDQPQHF. Incomplete CDR3 DNA: TGTGCCAGCAGCTTAGCGCTTAGGGATCAGCCC.

This clone was detected ten times or more. The CDR3 extends 3 residues past the end of the read, so its final part is completed from the germline J gene. This chain joins TRBV10-1 and TRBJ2-7; perhaps TRBD1 as D (6 bases). Germline CDR1 and CDR2: WNHNN and SYGVQD (reference sequence). The CDR3 extends over 13 amino acids. Trimming pared 6 bases from V and 2 bases from J, leaving 11 bases between. CDR3 DNA, as far as it was read: TGCGCCAGCAGCCCGGGACACACCTACGAG. Translation: CASSPGHTYE. The full CDR3 protein reads CASSPGHTYEQYF.

This clone was recorded at least ten times. The sequenced CDR3 bases are TGTGCCAGCAGGTCCTCGGCGGGCGAAGAGACC. It translates to CASRSSAGEET. The full CDR3 reads CASRSSAGEETQYF. This sequence joins TRBV12-3 or TRBV12-4 and TRBJ2-5; D might be TRBD2 (5 bases). The read terminates 3 residues ahead of where the CDR3 ends, so the germline J gene completes it. The ends were cut back, 6 bases at V and 3 bases at J, with 14 bases in the middle. The CDR3 is 14 residues long.

This clone was seen many times. The missing CDR3 end, 3 residues past where the read stops, is filled in from the germline J gene. The chain couples TRBV19 to TRBJ1-5, with D uncertain. Trimming took 3 bases from V and 0 from J, leaving 12 bases between them. Germline CDR1 reads LNHDA; CDR2 reads SQIVND (reference sequence). The CDR3 covers 16 residues. The CDR3 sequence: CASSIGRGYSNQPQHF. The CDR3 bases that were read are TGTGCCAGTAGTATCGGGCGGGGATATAGCAATCAGCCC.

This clone was picked up many times. The read ends 3 residues before the CDR3 terminus; that terminus is restored from the germline J gene. The chain is built from TRBV19 and TRBJ2-3; 14 bases align to TRBD2. Per the germline V gene, CDR1 is LNHDA and CDR2 is SQIVND (reference sequence). Germline trimming cut 5 bases from V and 3 bases from J; bases unmatched to any gene: 4. The CDR3 is 16 residues long. CDR3 residues: CASSEGTSGSTDTQYF. The DNA read from the CDR3 is TGTGCCAGTAGTGAGGGGACTAGCGGGAGTACAGATACG.

This clone has ten or more counts. Incomplete CDR3 DNA: TGTGCCAGCAGCGGGGGACTAGCGGGAGGCGAG. As protein: CASSGGLAGGE. The whole CDR3 sequence reads CASSGGLAGGEQYF. V and J are TRBV5-4 and TRBJ2-7, with TRBD2 identical over 15 bases. The CDR3 end lies 3 residues beyond the end of the read and is filled in from the germline J gene. CDR1 SGHNT and CDR2 YYREEE come from the germline V gene (reference sequence). The CDR3 spans 14 residues. The junction had 2 bases not matched to a gene; V was cut back by 4 bases and J by 6 bases.

There are many counts of this clone. The CDR3 end is not reached by the read, which stops 3 residues before it; the germline J gene fills it in. This chain links TRBV9 with TRBJ1-2; 8 bases match TRBD1. This CDR3 has 14 residues. V trimming: 5 bases; J trimming: 7 bases; junction bases outside the gene matches: 10. The germline gives CDR1 SGDLS, CDR2 YYNGEE. Incomplete CDR3 DNA: TGTGCCAGCAGGGGAGGCAGGGGGCTTGGTGGC. This sequence encodes CASRGGRGLGG. The complete CDR3 reads CASRGGRGLGGYTF.

This clone has a count of ten or more. The CDR3 end lies 3 residues beyond the end of the read and is filled in from the germline J gene. V usage is TRBV29-1 and J usage is TRBJ1-1; D is perhaps TRBD1 (6 bases). The CDR3 extends over 14 amino acids. The V gene's germline CDR1 is SQVTM and CDR2 ANQGSEA. Between the trimmed V and J ends, which lost 1 base and 1 base, there was a span of 10 bases. CDR3 loop: CSVEATTGNTEAFF. CDR3 DNA (partial): TGCAGCGTTGAAGCAACGACAGGGAACACTGAA.

This clone was counted at least ten times. The read is 3 residues too short to cover the CDR3 end, so that end is filled in from the germline J gene. J is TRBJ2-7 and V is TRBV18; possible D gene TRBD1, 6 bases. The CDR3 loop spans 13 amino acids. V was clipped by 3 bases and J by 5 bases, with 11 bases between them. Germline V gene lookup returns CDR1 KGHSH and CDR2 LQKENI. The sequenced CDR3 bases are TGTGCCAGCTCACCTAACAGGGTCGACGAG. Translating it yields CASSPNRVDE. The entire CDR3 reads CASSPNRVDEQYF.

The table lists this clone with many counts. The sequence runs out 3 residues before the end of the CDR3; the remainder is reconstructed from the germline J gene. The V and J genes are TRBV20-1 and TRBJ2-1, with D possibly being TRBD2 (6 bases). The CDR3 has 15 amino acids. Trimming pared 6 bases from V and 2 bases from J, leaving 17 bases between. CDR1 is DFQATT, CDR2 SNEGSKA, per germline (reference sequence). CDR3 amino acids: CSANTPGLPYNEQFF. The DNA read from the CDR3 is TGCAGTGCGAATACGCCGGGACTTCCCTACAATGAG.

This clone appeared many times. The read stops 3 residues short of the end of the CDR3; the missing end is completed from the germline J gene. The J gene is TRBJ2-7, the V gene TRBV12-3 or TRBV12-4; D remains ambiguous. With 5 bases removed from V and 3 bases from J, the gap between germline ends came to 17 bases. The CDR3 runs to 15 residues. CDR3 DNA (partial): TGTGCCAGCAGTCCGAGATCCCGGGTAAACTACGAG. This codes for CASSPRSRVNYE. The entire CDR3 is CASSPRSRVNYEQYF.

At least ten counts were recorded for this clone. The read stops 3 residues short of the end of the CDR3; the missing end is completed from the germline J gene. The J gene is TRBJ2-7, the V gene TRBV18; the D gene could be TRBD1 or TRBD2 (6 bases each). Per germline, CDR1 KGHSH and CDR2 LQKENI. Trimming removed 1 base at V and 3 bases at J, with 16 bases between. The CDR3 is 16 amino acids. Incomplete CDR3 DNA: TGTGCCAGCTCACCACTTTCCAGGGGAGGCCTCTACGAG. As protein: CASSPLSRGGLYE. The entire CDR3 protein is CASSPLSRGGLYEQYF.

The CDR3 here is CALTQPPAAYEQYF. CDR3 bases read: TGTGCCTTGACCCAACCGCCAGCGGCCTACGAG. The rearrangement uses TRBV30 and TRBJ2-7; a possible D gene is TRBD2 (5 bases). The missing CDR3 end, 3 residues past where the read stops, is filled in from the germline J gene. Trimming stripped 7 bases from V and 2 bases from J, with 18 bases between. The germline V gene encodes CDR1 GTSNPN and CDR2 SVGIG (reference sequence). This CDR3 has 14 amino acids.

This clone was seen ten or more times. The read ends 3 residues early relative to the CDR3; the germline J gene fills the gap. The chain has TRBV19 and TRBJ2-3; TRBD1 matches at 8 bases. The CDR3 sequence is 15 residues long. CDR1 and CDR2 from the germline V gene are LNHDA and SQIVND (reference sequence). J gave up 4 bases and V 4 bases, and 7 bases lay outside the gene matches. CDR3 in amino acids: CASSSWTGLPDTQYF. Incomplete CDR3 DNA: TGTGCCAGTAGTAGTTGGACAGGGCTTCCAGATACG.

Of note for this clone: The read comes to an end 3 residues before the CDR3 does, leaving the germline J gene to fill in the end. The genes are TRBV5-1 and TRBJ2-7, with 9 bases that match TRBD2. The CDR3 is 16 amino acids. CDR1 is SGHRS and CDR2 is YFSETQ in the germline V gene. The junction had 9 bases not matched to a gene; V was cut back by 0 bases and J by 5 bases. The CDR3 protein is CASSLDSSGRGDEQYF. The DNA read from the CDR3 is TGCGCCAGCAGCTTGGATAGTAGCGGGAGAGGCGACGAG.